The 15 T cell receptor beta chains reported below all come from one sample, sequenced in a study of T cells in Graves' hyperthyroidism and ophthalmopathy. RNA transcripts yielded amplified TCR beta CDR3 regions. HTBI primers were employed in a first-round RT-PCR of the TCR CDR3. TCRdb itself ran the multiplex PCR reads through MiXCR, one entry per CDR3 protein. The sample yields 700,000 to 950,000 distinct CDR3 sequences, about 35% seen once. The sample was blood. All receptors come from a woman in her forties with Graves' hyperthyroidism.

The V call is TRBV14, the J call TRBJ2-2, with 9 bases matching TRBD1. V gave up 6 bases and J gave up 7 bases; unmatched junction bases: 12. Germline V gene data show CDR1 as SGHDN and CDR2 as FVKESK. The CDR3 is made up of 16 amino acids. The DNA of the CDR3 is TGTGCCAGCAGTTCCGGAGCGACAGGGGGAATCGGGGAGCTGTTTTTT. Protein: CASSSGATGGIGELFF.

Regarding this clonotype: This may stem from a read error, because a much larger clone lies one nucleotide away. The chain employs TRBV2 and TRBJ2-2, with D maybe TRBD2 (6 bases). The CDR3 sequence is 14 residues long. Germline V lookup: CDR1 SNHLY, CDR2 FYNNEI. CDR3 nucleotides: TGTGCCTCTCGGGACCACGCGAACACCGGGGGGCTGTTTTTT. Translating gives CASRDHANTGGLFF.

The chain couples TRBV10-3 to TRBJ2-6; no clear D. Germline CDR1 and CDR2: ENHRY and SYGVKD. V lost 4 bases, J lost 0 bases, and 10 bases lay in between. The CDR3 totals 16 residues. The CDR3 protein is CAISAERLSGANVLTF. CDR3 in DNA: TGTGCCATCAGTGCCGAACGGCTCTCTGGGGCCAACGTCCTGACTTTC.

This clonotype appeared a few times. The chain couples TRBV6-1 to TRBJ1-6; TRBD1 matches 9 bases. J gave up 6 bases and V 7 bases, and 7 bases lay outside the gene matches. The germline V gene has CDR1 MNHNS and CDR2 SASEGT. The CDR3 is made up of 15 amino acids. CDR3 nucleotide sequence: TGTGCCAGCATGTCCCGGGACAGGGTTAATTCACCCCTCCACTTT. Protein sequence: CASMSRDRVNSPLHF.

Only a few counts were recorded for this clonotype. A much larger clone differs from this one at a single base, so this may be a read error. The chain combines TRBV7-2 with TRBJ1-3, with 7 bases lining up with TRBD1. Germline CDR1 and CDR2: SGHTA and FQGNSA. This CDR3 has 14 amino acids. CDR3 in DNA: TGCGCCAGCAGCTTCGGGACAGCTGGAAACACCATATATTTT. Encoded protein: CASSFGTAGNTIYF.

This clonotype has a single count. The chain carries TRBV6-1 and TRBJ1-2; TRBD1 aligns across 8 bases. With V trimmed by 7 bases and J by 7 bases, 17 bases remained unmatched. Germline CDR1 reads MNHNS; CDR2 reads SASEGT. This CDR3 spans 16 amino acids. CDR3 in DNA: TGTGCCAGCAAGTCTTCGACCAGGGGGCGATCGGGTGGCTACACCTTC. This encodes CASKSSTRGRSGGYTF.

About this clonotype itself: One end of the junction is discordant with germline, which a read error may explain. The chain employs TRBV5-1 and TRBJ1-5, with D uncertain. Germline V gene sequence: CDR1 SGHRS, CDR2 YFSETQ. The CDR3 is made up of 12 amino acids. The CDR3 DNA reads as TGTGCCAGCAGCTTGGCGGGCCAGCCCCGGCATTTT. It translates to CASSLAGQPRHF. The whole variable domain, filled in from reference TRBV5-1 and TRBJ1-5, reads KAGVTQTPRYLIKTRGQQVTLSCSPISGHRSVSWYQQTPGQGLQFLFEYFSETQRNKGNFPGRFSGRQFSNSRSEMNVSTLELGDSALYLCASSLAGQPRHFGDGTRLSIL.

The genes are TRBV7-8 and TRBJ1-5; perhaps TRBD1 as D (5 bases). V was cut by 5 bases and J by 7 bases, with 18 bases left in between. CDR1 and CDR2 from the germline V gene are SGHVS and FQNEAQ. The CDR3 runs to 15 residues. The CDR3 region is CASSPARGGGQPQHF. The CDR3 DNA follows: TGTGCCAGCAGCCCCGCCCGGGGGGGGGGGCAGCCCCAGCATTTT.

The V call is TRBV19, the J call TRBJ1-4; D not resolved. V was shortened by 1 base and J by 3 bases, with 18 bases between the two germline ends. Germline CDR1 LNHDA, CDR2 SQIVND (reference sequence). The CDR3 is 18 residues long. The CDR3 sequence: CASSIVLALPEANEKLFF. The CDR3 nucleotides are TGTGCCAGTAGTATAGTCTTGGCGCTCCCCGAGGCTAATGAAAAACTGTTTTTT.

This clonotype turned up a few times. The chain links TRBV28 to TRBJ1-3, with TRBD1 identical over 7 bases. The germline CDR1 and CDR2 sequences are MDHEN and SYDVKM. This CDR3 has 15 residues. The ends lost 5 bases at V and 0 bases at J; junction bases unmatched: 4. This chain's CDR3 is CASSVGTVSGNTIYF. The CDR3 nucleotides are TGTGCCAGCAGTGTAGGGACAGTCTCTGGAAACACCATATATTTT. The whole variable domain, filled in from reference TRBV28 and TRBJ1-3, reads DVKVTQSSRYLVKRTGEKVFLECVQDMDHENMFWYRQDPGLGLRLIYFSYDVKMKEKGDIPEGYSVSREKKERFSLILESASTNQTSMYLCASSVGTVSGNTIYFGEGSWLTVV.

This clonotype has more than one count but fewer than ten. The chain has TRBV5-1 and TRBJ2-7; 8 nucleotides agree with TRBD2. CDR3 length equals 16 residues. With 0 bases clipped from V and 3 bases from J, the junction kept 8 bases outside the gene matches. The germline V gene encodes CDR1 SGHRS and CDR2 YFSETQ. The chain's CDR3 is CASSLAAGVGNYEQYF. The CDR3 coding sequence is TGCGCCAGCAGCTTGGCAGCGGGAGTAGGAAACTACGAGCAGTACTTC.

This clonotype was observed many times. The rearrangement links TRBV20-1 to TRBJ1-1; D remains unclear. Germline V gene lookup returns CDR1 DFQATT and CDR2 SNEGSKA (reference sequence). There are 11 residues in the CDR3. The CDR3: CSTPGGTEAFF. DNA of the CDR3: TGCAGCACCCCTGGTGGCACTGAAGCTTTCTTT.

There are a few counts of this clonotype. CDR3 sequence reads: CASSLRQISGNTIYF. The CDR3 region has the DNA TGTGCCAGCAGTTTAAGACAGATCTCTGGAAACACCATATATTTT. This chain links TRBV2 with TRBJ1-3; D possibly corresponds to TRBD1 (5 bases). Germline V gene sequence: CDR1 SNHLY, CDR2 FYNNEI. This CDR3 has 15 residues. The V gene lost 5 bases and the J gene lost 0 bases, with 11 bases spanning the gap.

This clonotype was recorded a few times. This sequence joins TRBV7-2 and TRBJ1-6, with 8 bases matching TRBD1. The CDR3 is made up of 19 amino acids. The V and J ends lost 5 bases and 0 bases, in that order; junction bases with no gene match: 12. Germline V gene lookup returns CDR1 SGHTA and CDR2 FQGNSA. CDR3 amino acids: CASSARTGPWASYNSPLHF. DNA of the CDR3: TGTGCCAGCAGCGCCCGGACAGGGCCATGGGCCTCCTATAATTCACCCCTCCACTTT.

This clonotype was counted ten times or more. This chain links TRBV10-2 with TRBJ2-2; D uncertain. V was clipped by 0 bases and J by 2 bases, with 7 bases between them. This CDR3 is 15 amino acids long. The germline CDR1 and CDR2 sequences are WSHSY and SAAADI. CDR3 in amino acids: CASSESPINTGELFF. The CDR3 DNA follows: TGCGCCAGCAGTGAGTCACCGATAAACACCGGGGAGCTGTTTTTT.